The 14 T cell receptor beta chains below all came from one sample that was sequenced in a study of blood T cell repertoires in COVID-19. TCRdb's copy holds only in-frame clones and misses some; the assay was immunoSEQ multiplex PCR. The repertoire holds some 14,000 clones, with around 84% as singletons. The sample taken for sequencing was peripheral blood. These receptors originate from a man between 45 and 60 years old with active COVID-19.

This sequence joins TRBV5-1 and TRBJ2-7; tentative D call: TRBD2 (6 bases). V lost 1 base, J lost 1 base, and 12 bases lay in between. Germline V lookup: CDR1 SGHRS, CDR2 YFSETQ. The length of the CDR3 is 15 residues. For the CDR3, the DNA is TGCGCCAGCAGCTTGCCAGCGGGTGATTCCTACGAGCAGTACTTC. Encoded protein: CASSLPAGDSYEQYF.

The chain links TRBV9 to TRBJ2-7, with a weak D call TRBD1 (5 bases). Germline-derived CDR1 and CDR2 are SGDLS and YYNGEE. CDR3 size: 13 residues. V was cut by 4 bases and J by 4 bases, with 12 bases left in between. Written as DNA, the CDR3 is TGTGCCAGCAGCCCGGCGCAGGGATACGAGCAGTACTTC. It specifies CASSPAQGYEQYF.

The chain uses TRBV15 and TRBJ1-5; D gene unclear. This CDR3 comprises 15 residues. Trimming left V 3 bases short and J 3 bases short, with 12 bases between. Germline CDR1 and CDR2: LNHNV and YYDKDF (reference sequence). CDR3 region: CATSRWRISNQPQHF. In DNA form, the CDR3 reads TGTGCCACCAGCAGGTGGCGGATTTCCAATCAGCCCCAGCATTTT.

By frequency in the sample, this clone is medium-sized. The chain combines TRBV7-8 with TRBJ2-1; 11 bases line up with TRBD2. After removal of 5 bases from V and 6 bases from J, the junction contained 6 bases not matched to a gene. CDR3 length: 15 residues. Germline V gene lookup returns CDR1 SGHVS and CDR2 FQNEAQ. Here the CDR3 DNA reads TGTGCCAGCAGCCGTCCACTAGCGGGGGTCAATGAGCAGTTCTTC. It encodes CASSRPLAGVNEQFF.

The rearrangement links TRBV19 to TRBJ2-2, with D tentatively TRBD2 (6 bases). Germline-derived CDR1 and CDR2 are LNHDA and SQIVND (reference sequence). The CDR3 length is 17 residues. Trimming removed 7 bases from V and 2 bases from J, with 20 bases in between. CDR3 nucleotide sequence: TGTGCCAGTACCCTCCTATGGGGGGAGGCCAACACCGGGGAGCTGTTTTTT. Amino acid sequence: CASTLLWGEANTGELFF.

The chain couples TRBV4-1 to TRBJ1-5; D may be TRBD1 (6 bases). The germline V gene encodes CDR1 MGHRA and CDR2 YSYEKL. The CDR3 sequence is 15 residues long. V lost 4 bases and J 3 bases, leaving 13 bases between the germline ends. In nucleotides, the CDR3 is TGCGCCAGCAGCCCCTACAGGGCTCCCAATCAGCCCCAGCATTTT. Translation gives CASSPYRAPNQPQHF.

The chain is built from TRBV6-6 and TRBJ2-3, with unresolved D. Germline-derived CDR1 and CDR2 are MNHNY and SVGAGI (reference sequence). The CDR3 covers 14 residues. V was shortened by 6 bases and J by 1 base, with 11 bases between the two germline ends. The CDR3 DNA is TGTGCCAGCAGCAACAGAGAAGGCACAGATACGCAGTATTTT. The encoded protein is CASSNREGTDTQYF.

This chain links TRBV3-1 (or the pseudogene TRBV3-2) with TRBJ2-1; 12 positions match TRBD2. From germline, CDR1 is LGHDT and CDR2 YNNKEL (reference sequence). The CDR3 is 17 amino acids. V lost 5 bases, J lost 5 bases, and 10 bases stayed unmatched. CDR3 residues: CASSVQTSGSGDNEQFF. The CDR3 coding sequence is TGTGCCAGCAGCGTCCAGACTAGCGGGAGCGGCGACAATGAGCAGTTCTTC.

The rearrangement joins TRBV11-2 to TRBJ2-7, with 7 positions matching TRBD1. Germline CDR1 SGHAT, CDR2 FQNNGV. Unmatched junction bases numbered 4, after V lost 4 bases and J lost 7 bases. This CDR3 has 12 amino acids. The CDR3 DNA reads TGTGCCAGCAGCTGGGGACAGTCAGAGCAGTACTTC. Encoded protein: CASSWGQSEQYF.

The V and J genes are TRBV24-1 and TRBJ2-3; TRBD1 agrees at 9 bases. CDR1 KGHDR and CDR2 SFDVKD come from the germline V gene. The J segment lost 4 bases and the V segment lost 3 bases, leaving 7 bases of the junction unmatched. CDR3 size: 16 residues. The CDR3 bases are TGTGCCACCAGTGATCCACGCGGACAGGGGCCAGATACGCAGTATTTT. Protein: CATSDPRGQGPDTQYF.

V and J are TRBV5-8 and TRBJ2-3, with D hard to call. The V end lost 2 bases, the J end lost 5 bases, and 6 bases lay between the germline ends. This CDR3 has 12 residues. Germline V CDR1 and CDR2: SGHTS, YDEGEE. This CDR3 is CASSFSGDTQYF. CDR3 nucleotides: TGTGCCAGCAGCTTTTCGGGAGATACGCAGTATTTT.

The chain combines TRBV14 with TRBJ2-7, with unresolved D. The CDR3 runs to 13 residues. With 1 base removed from V and 6 bases from J, the gap between germline ends came to 10 bases. CDR1 is SGHDN and CDR2 is FVKESK in the germline V gene. CDR3 sequence (DNA): TGTGCCAGCAGCCAAGTTAGGCTAGGCGAGCAGTACTTC. As protein: CASSQVRLGEQYF. The full variable domain, its missing parts supplied by reference TRBV14 and TRBJ2-7, is EAGVTQFPSHSVIEKGQTVTLRCDPISGHDNLYWYRRVMGKEIKFLLHFVKESKQDESGMPNNRFLAERTGGTYSTLKVQPAELEDSGVYFCASSQVRLGEQYFGPGTRLTVT.

This chain connects TRBV29-1 to TRBJ2-7, with D possibly TRBD2 on 5 matching bases. Germline V CDR1 and CDR2: SQVTM, ANQGSEA. V shed 0 bases and J shed 5 bases, with 14 bases lying between them. The CDR3 consists of 14 residues. The CDR3 here is CSVEDRGGANEQYF. As DNA, the CDR3 is TGCAGCGTTGAAGATAGAGGAGGAGCAAACGAGCAGTACTTC.

This chain uses TRBV18 with TRBJ1-1; tentatively, D is TRBD1 (6 bases). CDR3 length: 14 amino acids. Trimming took off 5 bases at V and 6 bases at J, with 16 bases between the two ends. The germline CDR1 and CDR2 sequences are KGHSH and LQKENI. CDR3 DNA sequence: TGTGCCAGCTCAGACCCGGACAGACCCTCTGAAGCTTTCTTT. Protein: CASSDPDRPSEAFF.